Here is one T cell receptor (beta chain) with its context. What it binds is not known. TCRdb keeps only in-frame clones here, not all; method: immunoSEQ multiplex PCR. The sample consists of about 68,000 clones, roughly 85% of them appearing once. The sample is drawn from a study of OX40 agonist ivuxolimab in advanced cancers. Study-wide background: Previous treatment with anti-PD-1, anti-PD-L1 or anti-CTLA-4 therapy was allowed; roughly 40% had received some.

People who had autoimmune disease history or systemic immunosuppression were excluded. General study findings and limits: Among the lowest peripheral clonal expansion occurred in 0.1-3.0 mg/kg partial responders. Clonal expansion by week 6 occurred in CD4+ and CD8+ blood T cells (at 0.1 to 3.0 mg/kg).

This receptor was identified in an adult with an advanced solid tumor such as melanoma, head and neck, liver or kidney cancer. This sample comprised CD4+ or CD8+ T cells sorted from blood, obtained in a trial of the OX40 agonist ivuxolimab.

CDR3 loop: CASSQRDSYEQYF. The DNA of the CDR3 is TGTGCCAGCAGCCAGCGGGACTCCTACGAGCAGTACTTC. The chain joins TRBV11-2 to TRBJ2-7; 7 positions agree with TRBD2. The germline CDR1 and CDR2 sequences are SGHAT and FQNNGV. The CDR3 spans 13 residues. V dropped 5 bases and J dropped 0; count of bases not matched to a gene: 1.